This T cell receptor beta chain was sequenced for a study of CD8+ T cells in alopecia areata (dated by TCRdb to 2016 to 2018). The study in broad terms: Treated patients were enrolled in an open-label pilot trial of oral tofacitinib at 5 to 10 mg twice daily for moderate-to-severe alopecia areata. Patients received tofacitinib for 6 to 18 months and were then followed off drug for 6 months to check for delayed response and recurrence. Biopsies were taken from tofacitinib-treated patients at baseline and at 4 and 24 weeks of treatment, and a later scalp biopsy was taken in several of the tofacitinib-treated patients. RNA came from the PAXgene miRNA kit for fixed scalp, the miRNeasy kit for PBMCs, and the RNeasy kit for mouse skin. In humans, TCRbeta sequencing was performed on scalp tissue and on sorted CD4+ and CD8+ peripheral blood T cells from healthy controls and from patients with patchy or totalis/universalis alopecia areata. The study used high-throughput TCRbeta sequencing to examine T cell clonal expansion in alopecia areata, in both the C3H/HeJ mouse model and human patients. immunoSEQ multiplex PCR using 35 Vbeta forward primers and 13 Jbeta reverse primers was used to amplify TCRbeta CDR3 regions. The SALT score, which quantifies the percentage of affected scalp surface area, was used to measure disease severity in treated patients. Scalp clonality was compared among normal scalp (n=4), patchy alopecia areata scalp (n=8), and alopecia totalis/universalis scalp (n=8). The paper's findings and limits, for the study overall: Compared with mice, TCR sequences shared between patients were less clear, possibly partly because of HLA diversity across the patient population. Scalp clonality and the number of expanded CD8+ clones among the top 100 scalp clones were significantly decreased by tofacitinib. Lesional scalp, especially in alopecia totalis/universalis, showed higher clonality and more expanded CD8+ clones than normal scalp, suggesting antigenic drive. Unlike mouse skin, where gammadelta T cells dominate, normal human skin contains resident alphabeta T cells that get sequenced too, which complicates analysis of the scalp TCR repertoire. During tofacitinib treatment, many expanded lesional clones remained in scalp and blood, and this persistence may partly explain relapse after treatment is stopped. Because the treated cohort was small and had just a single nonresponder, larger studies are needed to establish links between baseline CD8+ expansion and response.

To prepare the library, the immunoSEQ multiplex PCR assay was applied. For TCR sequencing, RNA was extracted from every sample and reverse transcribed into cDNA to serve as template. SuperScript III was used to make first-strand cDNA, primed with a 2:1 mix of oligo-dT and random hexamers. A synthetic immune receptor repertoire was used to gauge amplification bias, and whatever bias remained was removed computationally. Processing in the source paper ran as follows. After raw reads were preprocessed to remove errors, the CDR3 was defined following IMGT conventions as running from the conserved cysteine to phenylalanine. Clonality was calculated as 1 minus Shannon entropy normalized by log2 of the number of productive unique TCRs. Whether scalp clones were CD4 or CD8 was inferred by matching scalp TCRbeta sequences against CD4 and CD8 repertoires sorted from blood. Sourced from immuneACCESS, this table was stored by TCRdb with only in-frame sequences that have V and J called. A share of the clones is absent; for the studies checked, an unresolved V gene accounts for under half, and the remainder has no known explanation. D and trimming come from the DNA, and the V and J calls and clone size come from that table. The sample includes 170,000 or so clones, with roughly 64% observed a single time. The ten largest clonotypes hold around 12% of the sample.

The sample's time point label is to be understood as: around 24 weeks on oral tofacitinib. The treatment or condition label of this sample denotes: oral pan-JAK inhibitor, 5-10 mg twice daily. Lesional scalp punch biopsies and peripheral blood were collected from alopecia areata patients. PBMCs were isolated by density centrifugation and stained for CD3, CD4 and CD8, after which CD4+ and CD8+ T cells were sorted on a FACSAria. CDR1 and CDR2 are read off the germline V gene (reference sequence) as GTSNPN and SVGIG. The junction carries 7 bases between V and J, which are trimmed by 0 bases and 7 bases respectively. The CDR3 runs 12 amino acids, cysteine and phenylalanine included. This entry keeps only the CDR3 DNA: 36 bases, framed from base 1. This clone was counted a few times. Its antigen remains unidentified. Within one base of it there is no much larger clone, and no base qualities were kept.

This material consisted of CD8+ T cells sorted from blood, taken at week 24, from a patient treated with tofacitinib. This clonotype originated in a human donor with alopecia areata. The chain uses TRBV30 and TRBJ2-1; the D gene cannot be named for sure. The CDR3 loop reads CAWSVRRNEQFF. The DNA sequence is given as TGTGCCTGGAGTGTACGGCGGAATGAGCAGTTCTTC.